A selection of T cell receptor beta chains follows, all from one sample in a study of blood T cell repertoires in COVID-19. Here immunoSEQ multiplex PCR was the method, and the copy in TCRdb shows in-frame clones only, minus some. This table holds over 200,000 clones, approximately 84% found once. Source material: peripheral blood. These receptors were taken from a woman aged 80 or over with COVID-19, enrolled during active disease. Both conserved end residues are part of each CDR3.

V gene: TRBV19; J gene: TRBJ2-5; CDR3 protein: CASTGTPRGTQYF
V gene: TRBV6-6; J gene: TRBJ1-2; CDR3 protein: CASSYQEAAYGYTF
V gene: TRBV18; J gene: TRBJ1-1; CDR3 protein: CASSPQDRRRTEAFF
V gene: TRBV3-1/TRBV3-2; J gene: TRBJ1-5; CDR3 protein: CASSLGQGYLNQPQHF
V gene: TRBV2; J gene: TRBJ2-7; CDR3 protein: CASSVDRERAYEQYF
V gene: TRBV7-6; J gene: TRBJ1-4; CDR3 protein: CASSPSGGGVNEKLFF
V gene: TRBV3-1/TRBV3-2; J gene: TRBJ2-7; CDR3 protein: CASSQDMTLTGQYF
V gene: TRBV9; J gene: TRBJ1-3; CDR3 protein: CASSVFSGEGNTIYF
V gene: TRBV12-3/TRBV12-4; J gene: TRBJ1-2; CDR3 protein: CASSPRQGYGYTF
V gene: TRBV19; J gene: TRBJ1-1; CDR3 protein: CASRGDTREAFF
V gene: TRBV7-9; J gene: TRBJ2-3; CDR3 protein: CASSLVPGSGELRGYF
V gene: TRBV6-5; J gene: TRBJ2-3; CDR3 protein: CATCLGGRTDTQYF
V gene: TRBV6-5; J gene: TRBJ2-1; CDR3 protein: CASSYGTSGYNEQFF
V gene: TRBV18; J gene: TRBJ1-4; CDR3 protein: CASSLDREASEKLFF
V gene: TRBV18; J gene: TRBJ2-1; CDR3 protein: CASSPLAGGSYNEQFF
V gene: TRBV5-5; J gene: TRBJ2-1; CDR3 protein: CASSLDRAYNEQFF
V gene: TRBV5-1; J gene: TRBJ2-5; CDR3 protein: CASSLHTGEETQYF
V gene: TRBV19; J gene: TRBJ2-2; CDR3 protein: CASSTRSGRPGELFF
V gene: TRBV6-5; J gene: TRBJ2-1; CDR3 protein: CASSYPSAGGPIEQFF
V gene: TRBV6-5; J gene: TRBJ2-5; CDR3 protein: CASTQAGWETQYF
V gene: TRBV28; J gene: TRBJ2-1; CDR3 protein: CASRPTGGGGNEQFF
V gene: TRBV6-4; J gene: TRBJ1-5; CDR3 protein: CASSEHEGNQPQHF
V gene: TRBV9; J gene: TRBJ2-3; CDR3 protein: CASTTGTGDTDTQYF
V gene: TRBV5-1; J gene: TRBJ2-3; CDR3 protein: CASSSSLAGGLSTDTQYF
V gene: TRBV7-2; J gene: TRBJ2-7; CDR3 protein: CASSPPRGRDYEQYF
V gene: TRBV7-9; J gene: TRBJ1-2; CDR3 protein: CASSSSHYGYTF
V gene: TRBV29-1; J gene: TRBJ2-1; CDR3 protein: CSVEDREQFF